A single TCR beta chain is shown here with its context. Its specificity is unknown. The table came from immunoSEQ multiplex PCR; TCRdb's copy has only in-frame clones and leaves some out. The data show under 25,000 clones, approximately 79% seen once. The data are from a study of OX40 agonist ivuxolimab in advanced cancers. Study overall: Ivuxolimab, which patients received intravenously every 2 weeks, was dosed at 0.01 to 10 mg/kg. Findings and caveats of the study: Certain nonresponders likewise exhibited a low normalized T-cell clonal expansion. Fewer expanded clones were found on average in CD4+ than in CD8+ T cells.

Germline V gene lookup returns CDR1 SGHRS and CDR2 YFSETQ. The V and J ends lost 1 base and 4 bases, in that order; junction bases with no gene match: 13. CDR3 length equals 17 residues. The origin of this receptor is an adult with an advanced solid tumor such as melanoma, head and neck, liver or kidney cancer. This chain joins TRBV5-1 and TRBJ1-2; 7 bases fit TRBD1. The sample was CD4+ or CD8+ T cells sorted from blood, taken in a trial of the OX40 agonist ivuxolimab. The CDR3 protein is CASSLWDSEIFSYGYTF. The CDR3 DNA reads TGCGCCAGCAGCTTGTGGGACAGCGAAATATTTTCCTATGGCTACACCTTC.